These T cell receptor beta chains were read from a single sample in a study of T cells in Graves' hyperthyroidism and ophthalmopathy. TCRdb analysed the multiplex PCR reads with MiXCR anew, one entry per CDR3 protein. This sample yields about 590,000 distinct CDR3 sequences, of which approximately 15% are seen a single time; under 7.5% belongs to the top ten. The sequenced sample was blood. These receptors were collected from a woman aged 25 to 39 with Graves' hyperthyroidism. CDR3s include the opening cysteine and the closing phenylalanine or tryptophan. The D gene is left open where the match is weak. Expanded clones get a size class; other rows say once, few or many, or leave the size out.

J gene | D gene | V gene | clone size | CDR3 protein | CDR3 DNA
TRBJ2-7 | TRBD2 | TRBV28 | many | CASSVLWTSGIHEQYF | TGTGCCAGCAGTGTCCTATGGACTAGCGGGATCCACGAGCAGTACTTC
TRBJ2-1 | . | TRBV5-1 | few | CASGLGHGVARGYNEQFF | TGCGCCAGCGGCTTGGGCCATGGAGTAGCCAGGGGATACAATGAGCAGTTCTTC
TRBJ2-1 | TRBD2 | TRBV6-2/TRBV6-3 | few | CASSYGGSLGLAGINEQFF | TGTGCCAGCAGTTACGGCGGCAGCCTGGGACTAGCGGGAATCAATGAGCAGTTCTTC
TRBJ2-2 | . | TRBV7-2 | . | CASSHKPTGELVF | TGTGCCAGCAGCCATAAACCCACCGGGGAGCTGGTTTTT
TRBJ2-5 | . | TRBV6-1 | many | CASHRGGETQYF | TGTGCCAGCCACAGGGGGGGCGAGACCCAGTACTTC
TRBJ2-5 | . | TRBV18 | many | CASSPRTQETQYF | TGTGCCAGCTCACCCCGGACCCAAGAGACCCAGTACTTC
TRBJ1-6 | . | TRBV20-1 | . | CSARSSSYNSPLHF | TGCAGTGCTAGATCCAGCTCCTATAATTCACCCCTCCACTTT
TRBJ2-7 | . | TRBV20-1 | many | CSARDTLAISSYEQYF | TGCAGTGCTAGAGATACGCTAGCGATTAGCTCCTACGAGCAGTACTTC
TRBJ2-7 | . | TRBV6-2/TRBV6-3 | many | CASSYFPTQGYEQYF | TGTGCCAGCAGTTACTTCCCTACCCAAGGCTACGAGCAGTACTTC
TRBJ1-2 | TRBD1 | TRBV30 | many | CAWSSKTGANGYTF | TGTGCCTGGAGTTCAAAGACAGGGGCTAACGGCTACACCTTC
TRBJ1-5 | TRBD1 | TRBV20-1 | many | CSAAGGEQPQHF | TGCAGTGCAGCAGGGGGAGAACAGCCCCAGCATTTT
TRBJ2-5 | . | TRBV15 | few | CATSRDRKETQYF | TGTGCCACCAGCAGAGATCGTAAAGAGACCCAGTACTTC
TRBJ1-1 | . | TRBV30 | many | CAWSVWAVEAFF | TGTGCCTGGAGTGTATGGGCCGTTGAAGCTTTCTTT
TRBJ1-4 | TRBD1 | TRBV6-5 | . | CASSYGTGEKLFF | TGTGCCAGCAGTTACGGGACAGGAGAAAAACTGTTTTTT
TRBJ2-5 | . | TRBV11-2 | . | CASSLQRETQYF | TGTGCCAGCAGCCTCCAGCGGGAGACCCAGTACTTC
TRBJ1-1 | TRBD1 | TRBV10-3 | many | CAISDPDRGVEAFF | TGTGCCATCAGTGATCCAGACAGGGGGGTTGAAGCTTTCTTT
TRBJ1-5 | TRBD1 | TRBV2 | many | CASSGPGTGNQPQHF | TGTGCCAGCAGTGGCCCCGGGACAGGCAATCAGCCCCAGCATTTT
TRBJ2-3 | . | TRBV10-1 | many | CASSENTDTQYF | TGCGCCAGCAGTGAAAACACAGATACGCAGTATTTT
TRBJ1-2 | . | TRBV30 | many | CAWSEGYGYTF | TGTGCCTGGAGTGAAGGCTATGGCTACACCTTC
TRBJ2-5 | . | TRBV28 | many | CASSFLRLGDGREETQYF | TGTGCCAGCAGTTTCCTAAGACTCGGGGATGGCAGGGAGGAGACCCAGTACTTC
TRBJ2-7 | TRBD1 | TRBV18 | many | CASSRDRAAYEQYF | TGTGCCAGCTCCAGGGACAGGGCGGCCTACGAGCAGTACTTC
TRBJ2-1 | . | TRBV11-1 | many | CASSQGTKLLNEQFF | TGTGCCAGCAGCCAAGGGACCAAGCTCCTGAATGAGCAGTTCTTC
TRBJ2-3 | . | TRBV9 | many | CASSAPWDPTDTQYF | TGTGCCAGCAGCGCCCCATGGGACCCCACAGATACGCAGTATTTT
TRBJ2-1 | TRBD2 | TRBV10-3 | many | CAIGAGEGDTEQFF | TGTGCCATCGGCGCGGGAGAAGGGGATACGGAGCAGTTCTTC
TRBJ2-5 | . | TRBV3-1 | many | CASSRGTVAKTQYF | TGTGCCAGCAGCCGAGGGACGGTCGCTAAGACCCAGTACTTC
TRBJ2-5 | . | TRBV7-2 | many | CASSFRVVETQYF | TGTGCCAGCAGCTTCAGGGTTGTAGAGACCCAGTACTTC
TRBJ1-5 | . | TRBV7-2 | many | CASTLQGQPQHF | TGTGCCAGCACCCTACAGGGCCAGCCCCAGCATTTT
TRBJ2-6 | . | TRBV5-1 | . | CASSGQTSGANVLTF | TGCGCCAGCAGCGGACAGACCTCTGGGGCCAACGTCCTGACTTTC
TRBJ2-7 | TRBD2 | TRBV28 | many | CASSSGGQAISYEQYF | TGTGCCAGCAGTTCGGGGGGGCAGGCTATTTCCTACGAGCAGTACTTC
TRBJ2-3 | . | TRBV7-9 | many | CASSLASRAVTQYF | TGTGCCAGCAGCTTAGCGTCGAGGGCAGTGACGCAGTATTTT
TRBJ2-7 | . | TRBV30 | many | CAWSQGYEQYF | TGTGCCTGGAGTCAGGGTTACGAGCAGTACTTC
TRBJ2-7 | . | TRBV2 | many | CASRFGGFSYEQYF | TGTGCCAGCAGATTTGGCGGGTTTTCCTACGAGCAGTACTTC
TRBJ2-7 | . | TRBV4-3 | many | CASSQESSNDGYEQYF | TGCGCCAGCAGCCAAGAATCTAGTAACGACGGCTACGAGCAGTACTTC
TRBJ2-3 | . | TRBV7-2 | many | CASSLDSKGPTQYF | TGTGCCAGCAGCTTAGATTCCAAAGGTCCTACGCAGTATTTT
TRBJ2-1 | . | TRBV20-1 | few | CSARDLALSGEQFF | TGCAGTGCTAGAGATCTGGCCCTCTCGGGTGAGCAGTTCTTC
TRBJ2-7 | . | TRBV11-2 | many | CASSPTGLPPYEQYF | TGTGCCAGCAGCCCGACGGGACTTCCTCCGTACGAGCAGTACTTC
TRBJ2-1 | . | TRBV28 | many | CASFGTPPNEQFF | TGTGCCAGCTTCGGGACTCCCCCGAATGAGCAGTTCTTC
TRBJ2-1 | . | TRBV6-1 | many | CASSEVTITEQFF | TGTGCCAGCAGTGAAGTAACTATCACTGAGCAGTTCTTC
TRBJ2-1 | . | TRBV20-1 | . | CSARLPPSSYNEQFF | TGCAGTGCTAGGTTGCCTCCGAGCTCCTACAATGAGCAGTTCTTC
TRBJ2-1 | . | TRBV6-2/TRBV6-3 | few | CASSYGDFFF | TGTGCCAGCAGTTACGGGGACTTCTTCTTC
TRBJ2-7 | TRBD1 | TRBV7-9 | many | CASSFGQGANEQYF | TGTGCCAGCAGCTTCGGACAGGGGGCCAACGAGCAGTACTTC
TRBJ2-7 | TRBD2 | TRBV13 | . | CASSLRREGIRNEQYF | TGTGCCAGCAGCTTACGTCGGGAGGGCATTAGAAACGAGCAGTACTTC
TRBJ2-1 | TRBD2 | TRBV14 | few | CASSQGLRPGLAGDYNEQFF | TGTGCCAGCAGCCAAGGACTACGCCCGGGACTAGCGGGAGACTACAATGAGCAGTTCTTC
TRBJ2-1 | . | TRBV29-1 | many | CSVGVIVYNEQFF | TGCAGCGTTGGGGTCATTGTTTACAATGAGCAGTTCTTC
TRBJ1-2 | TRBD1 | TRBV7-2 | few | CASSLSQGALGGYTF | TGTGCCAGCAGCTTATCCCAGGGGGCTCTTGGGGGCTACACCTTC
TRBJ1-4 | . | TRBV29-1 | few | CSVEDSPSGEKLFF | TGCAGCGTTGAAGACAGCCCATCAGGAGAAAAACTGTTTTTT
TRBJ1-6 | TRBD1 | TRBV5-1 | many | CASTPGTGGSPLHF | TGTGCCAGCACCCCCGGGACAGGGGGATCACCCCTCCACTTT
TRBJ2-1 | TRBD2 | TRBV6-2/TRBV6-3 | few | CASSPGLAGASYNEQFF | TGTGCCAGCAGCCCCGGACTAGCGGGAGCCTCCTACAATGAGCAGTTCTTC
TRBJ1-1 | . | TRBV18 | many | CASSPVENREKSEAFF | TGTGCCAGCTCACCAGTAGAAAACAGGGAGAAATCTGAAGCTTTCTTT
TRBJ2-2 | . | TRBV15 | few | CATSDTRFGTGELFF | TGTGCCACCAGCGACACTAGATTTGGCACCGGGGAGCTGTTTTTT
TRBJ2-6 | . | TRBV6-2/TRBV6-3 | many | CASSPQGVGANVLTF | TGTGCCAGCAGCCCTCAAGGGGTGGGGGCCAACGTCCTGACTTTC
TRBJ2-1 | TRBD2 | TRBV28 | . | CASSRRTSGRYEQFF | TGTGCCAGCAGTCGCCGGACTAGCGGGAGGTATGAGCAGTTCTTC
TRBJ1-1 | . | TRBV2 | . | CASTPSGRSTEASF | TGTGCCAGCACCCCCTCGGGGCGGAGCACTGAAGCTTCCTTT
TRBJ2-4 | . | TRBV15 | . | CAIKYDKAKNIQYF | TGTGCCATCAAGTATGACAAAGCCAAAAACATTCAGTACTTC
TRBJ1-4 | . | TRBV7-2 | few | CASSQQSTNEKLFF | TGTGCCAGCAGCCAACAGTCAACTAATGAAAAACTGTTTTTT
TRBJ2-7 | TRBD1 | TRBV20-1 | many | CSASDRGTYEQYF | TGCAGTGCATCGGACAGGGGGACCTACGAGCAGTACTTC
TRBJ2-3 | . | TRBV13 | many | CASKGLSDTQYF | TGTGCCAGCAAAGGACTATCCGATACGCAGTATTTT
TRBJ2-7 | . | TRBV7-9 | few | CASSPQERRYEQYF | TGTGCCAGCAGCCCTCAAGAACGACGGTACGAGCAGTACTTC
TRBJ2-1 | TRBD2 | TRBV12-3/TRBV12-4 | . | CASKISGSAYNEQFF | TGTGCCAGCAAAATAAGCGGGAGTGCCTACAATGAGCAGTTCTTC